Listed below are T cell receptor beta chains from one sample, sequenced in a study of cytomegalovirus exposure and HLA in healthy donors. Assay used: immunoSEQ multiplex PCR; TCRdb lists only in-frame clones, some missing. The repertoire holds about 160,000 clones, with roughly 80% as singletons. The specimen was PBMCs. The receptors were sampled from a man younger than 35 in good health and CMV-seronegative. CDR3s include the opening cysteine and the closing phenylalanine or tryptophan. Each record gives: clone size, V gene, D gene, J gene, CDR3 protein, CDR3 DNA. D genes are given only for firm matches. Only some rows state a clone size, as once, few, many or a class for expanded clones.

once	TRBV29-1	TRBD2	TRBJ2-3	CSVTLGGDTQYF	TGCAGCGTTACCCTCGGGGGGGATACGCAGTATTTT
-	TRBV6-4	TRBD2	TRBJ2-2	CASSDSAGGSTGELFF	TGTGCCAGCAGTGACTCGGCGGGGGGGTCTACCGGGGAGCTGTTTTTT
-	TRBV5-1	-	TRBJ2-2	CASSPNRAKTNTGELFF	TGCGCCAGCAGCCCCAACAGGGCCAAGACGAACACCGGGGAGCTGTTTTTT
-	TRBV28	TRBD1	TRBJ1-1	CASSLAGQGSTEAFF	TGTGCCAGCAGTCTCGCGGGACAGGGGAGCACTGAAGCTTTCTTT
-	TRBV2	TRBD1	TRBJ1-5	CASTLEGGGDQPQHF	TGTGCCAGCACCCTTGAAGGAGGGGGCGATCAGCCCCAGCATTTT
-	TRBV15	-	TRBJ1-1	CATSRGIHDLGGAFF	TGTGCCACCAGCCGGGGGATACACGACCTCGGGGGAGCTTTCTTT
-	TRBV5-6	-	TRBJ2-1	CASSLPAEHEQFF	TGTGCCAGCAGCTTGCCCGCCGAGCATGAGCAGTTCTTC
-	TRBV13	TRBD1	TRBJ2-1	CASSLDGQGAAEQFF	TGTGCCAGCAGCTTAGACGGACAGGGGGCGGCTGAGCAGTTCTTC
once	TRBV28	-	TRBJ2-1	CASSLLGKRRPNEQFF	TGTGCCAGCAGTTTACTAGGCAAAAGAAGACCCAATGAGCAGTTCTTC
-	TRBV14	-	TRBJ1-1	CASSLLGALNTEAFF	TGTGCCAGCAGCCTCCTAGGGGCCCTGAACACTGAAGCTTTCTTT
-	TRBV5-1	TRBD1	TRBJ2-3	CASSLGGDSPQYF	TGCGCCAGCAGCTTGGGAGGGGACAGCCCGCAGTATTTT
-	TRBV9	TRBD2	TRBJ2-5	CASSVSSGGYQETQYF	TGTGCCAGCAGCGTTTCGAGCGGGGGATACCAAGAGACCCAGTACTTC
-	TRBV7-2	-	TRBJ1-1	CASSFRGRTEAFF	TGTGCCAGCAGCTTTAGAGGGAGGACTGAAGCTTTCTTT
once	TRBV5-1	TRBD1	TRBJ2-7	CASSRRDRADEQYF	TGCGCCAGCAGCCGACGGGACAGGGCGGACGAGCAGTACTTC
-	TRBV7-2	TRBD2	TRBJ2-7	CASSLVPSGGRTYEQYF	TGTGCCAGCAGCTTAGTGCCTAGCGGGGGGCGTACTTACGAGCAGTACTTC
-	TRBV7-8	-	TRBJ1-1	CASYYSRGSMNTEAFF	TGTGCCAGCTATTACTCAAGGGGATCCATGAACACTGAAGCTTTCTTT
-	TRBV19	TRBD2	TRBJ2-7	CASSSRRLARGSSYEQYF	TGTGCCAGTAGTTCACGAAGGCTGGCGCGGGGGAGCTCCTACGAGCAGTACTTC
-	TRBV6-1	TRBD1	TRBJ1-1	CASSAGQVLNTEAFF	TGTGCCAGCAGCGCTGGACAGGTTCTTAACACTGAAGCTTTCTTT
-	TRBV18	-	TRBJ1-4	CASSPRFDRESEKLFF	TGTGCCAGCTCACCACGGTTTGATAGAGAGAGTGAAAAACTGTTTTTT
-	TRBV4-1	TRBD1	TRBJ1-2	CASSPPGGPSNYGYTF	TGCGCCAGCAGCCCCCCAGGGGGGCCCTCTAACTATGGCTACACCTTC
-	TRBV11-3	TRBD2	TRBJ2-2	CASSSGLAPTGELFF	TGTGCCAGCAGCTCTGGACTAGCGCCCACCGGGGAGCTGTTTTTT
-	TRBV18	-	TRBJ2-2	CASHLGGTGELFF	TGTGCCAGCCACCTCGGAGGGACCGGGGAGCTGTTTTTT
-	TRBV6-5	-	TRBJ2-7	CATIRDNSYEQYF	TGTGCCACCATACGGGACAACTCCTACGAGCAGTACTTC
-	TRBV2	TRBD1	TRBJ2-6	CASSDGTGDSGANVLTF	TGTGCCAGCAGTGACGGGACAGGGGACTCTGGGGCCAACGTCCTGACTTTC
-	TRBV6-5	TRBD2	TRBJ2-3	CASRLAARDTQYF	TGTGCCAGCAGACTAGCGGCAAGGGATACGCAGTATTTT
-	TRBV18	-	TRBJ1-1	CASSPPDRNTEAFF	TGTGCCAGCTCACCTCCCGACAGGAACACTGAAGCCTTCTTT
once	TRBV7-8	TRBD2	TRBJ2-4	CASTPGGGQVKNIQYF	TGTGCCAGCACCCCGGGGGGTGGGCAGGTCAAAAACATTCAGTACTTC
once	TRBV29-1	TRBD2	TRBJ2-2	CSARTSGRAGTGELFF	TGCAGCGCCCGGACTAGCGGGAGGGCGGGCACCGGGGAGCTGTTTTTT
-	TRBV7-2	TRBD1	TRBJ2-1	CASSLGLGGAYNEQFF	TGTGCCAGCAGCTTAGGTCTAGGGGGCGCATACAATGAGCAGTTCTTC
-	TRBV28	-	TRBJ2-7	CASSSPHQAYEQYF	TGTGCCAGCAGTTCCCCGCACCAGGCCTACGAGCAGTACTTC
once	TRBV7-9	-	TRBJ2-7	CASSQAGQEGYEQYF	TGTGCCAGCAGCCAGGCAGGACAGGAGGGCTACGAGCAGTACTTC
-	TRBV15	TRBD1	TRBJ1-1	CATSSRDRGVNTEAFF	TGTGCCACCAGCAGCCGGGACAGGGGTGTGAACACTGAAGCTTTCTTT
-	TRBV4-1	TRBD2	TRBJ2-3	CASSQAGTSKDTQYF	TGCGCCAGCAGCCAAGCGGGGACTAGCAAAGATACGCAGTATTTT
-	TRBV5-1	-	TRBJ2-3	CASSLDGQRTDTQYF	TGCGCCAGCAGCTTGGATGGACAGCGCACAGATACGCAGTATTTT
-	TRBV19	TRBD1	TRBJ1-5	CATATGDSNQPQHF	TGTGCCACCGCGACAGGGGATAGCAATCAGCCCCAGCATTTT
-	TRBV7-2	TRBD1	TRBJ2-1	CASSLAPGQPYNEQFF	TGTGCCAGCAGCTTAGCCCCGGGACAGCCCTACAATGAGCAGTTCTTC
-	TRBV7-8	-	TRBJ1-4	CASSLGRGPEKLFF	TGTGCCAGCAGCTTAGGCAGGGGACCAGAAAAACTGTTTTTT
-	TRBV29-1	TRBD2	TRBJ2-2	CSGSAGPYTGELFF	TGCAGCGGCTCAGCGGGACCTTACACCGGGGAGCTGTTTTTT
-	TRBV27	-	TRBJ2-3	CASSSWTVSGTDTQYF	TGTGCCAGCAGTTCCTGGACAGTCAGTGGGACAGATACGCAGTATTTT
-	TRBV6-5	-	TRBJ2-7	CASSYRGGDEQYF	TGTGCCAGCAGTTACCGAGGAGGAGACGAGCAGTACTTC
-	TRBV27	-	TRBJ2-3	CASNSGLLGRSTDTQYF	TGTGCCAGCAATAGCGGACTCCTGGGTCGTAGCACAGATACGCAGTATTTT
-	TRBV2	-	TRBJ2-3	CASSESRNTQYF	TGTGCCAGCAGTGAAAGCAGGAATACGCAGTATTTT
-	TRBV19	-	TRBJ2-5	CASRGADGETQYF	TGTGCCAGTAGAGGGGCTGATGGGGAGACCCAGTACTTC
-	TRBV7-2	-	TRBJ2-1	CASSADYVPNEQFF	TGTGCCAGCAGCGCGGACTACGTACCCAATGAGCAGTTCTTC
-	TRBV5-1	TRBD1	TRBJ2-7	CASSLGDSQTYEQYF	TGCGCCAGCAGCTTAGGGGACAGTCAGACCTACGAGCAGTACTTC
-	TRBV6-5	-	TRBJ2-1	CASSPQGGSYNEQFF	TGTGCCAGCAGTCCGCAGGGGGGCTCCTACAATGAGCAGTTCTTC
-	TRBV7-9	-	TRBJ1-1	CSSSGSGSEAFF	TGTTCCAGCAGCGGCTCGGGGTCTGAAGCTTTCTTT
-	TRBV6-4	-	TRBJ1-2	CASSDSGRTYGYTF	TGTGCCAGCAGTGACAGCGGACGGACCTATGGCTACACCTTC